Below are 27 T cell receptor beta chains sequenced from a single sample in a study of cytomegalovirus exposure and HLA in healthy donors. The PCR employed 60 Vbeta primers together with 13 Jbeta primers. Some clones are missing from TCRdb's copy, which holds only in-frame ones; the method was immunoSEQ multiplex PCR. The sample includes about 61,000 clones, roughly 90% of them seen just once. The specimen sequenced was PBMCs. These receptors all stem from a man between 25 and 39 years old in good health and CMV-seropositive.

This rearrangement joins TRBV5-4 to TRBJ2-7; tentative D call: TRBD1 (7 bases). CDR1 is SGHNT, CDR2 YYREEE, per germline (reference sequence). The ends were cut back, 3 bases at V and 0 bases at J, with 13 bases in the middle. The CDR3 length is 15 residues. CDR3 amino acids: CASSSGGDSSYEQYF. The CDR3 DNA sequence: TGTGCCAGCAGCTCCGGAGGGGACAGCTCCTACGAGCAGTACTTC.

The V call is TRBV6-5, the J call TRBJ2-5, with D unresolved. CDR1 and CDR2 from the germline V gene are MNHEY and SVGAGI. This CDR3 is 14 amino acids long. V shed 2 bases and J shed 5 bases, with 12 bases lying between them. The CDR3 DNA reads TGTGCCAGCAGTTACGTACGCGAGAGGGAGACCCAGTACTTC. Its translation is CASSYVRERETQYF.

The chain employs TRBV5-5 and TRBJ2-7, with D maybe TRBD2 (7 bases). The CDR3 runs 14 residues. The germline gives CDR1 SGHKS, CDR2 YYEKEE (reference sequence). Trimming stripped 2 bases from V and 2 bases from J, with 11 bases between. DNA of the CDR3: TGTGCCAGCAGCTTTGGCGGGGGCCCCTACGAGCAGTACTTC. It encodes CASSFGGGPYEQYF.

This chain uses TRBV6-6 with TRBJ1-1, with D unclear. V lost 11 bases and J lost 4, with 11 bases in between. The germline CDR1 and CDR2 sequences are MNHNY and SVGAGI (reference sequence). The CDR3 runs to 11 residues. CDR3 protein: CAASSATEAFF. CDR3 in DNA: TGTGCCGCCTCGAGTGCCACTGAAGCTTTCTTT.

This rearrangement joins TRBV27 to TRBJ2-3, with a weak D call TRBD1 (5 bases). The CDR3 loop spans 15 amino acids. Per the germline V gene, CDR1 is MNHEY and CDR2 is SMNVEV (reference sequence). The V and J ends lost 3 bases and 2 bases respectively, with 12 bases between them. The CDR3 here is CASSFTGLNTDTQYF. The DNA of the CDR3 is TGTGCCAGCAGTTTCACAGGCCTCAACACAGATACGCAGTATTTT.

This rearrangement joins TRBV28 to TRBJ2-2; possibly TRBD1 for D (5 bases). Trimming took 5 bases from V and 6 from J, leaving 7 bases between them. The length of the CDR3 is 12 residues. Germline V gene lookup returns CDR1 MDHEN and CDR2 SYDVKM. The CDR3, as DNA: TGTGCCAGCAGTCAGGGTTCCGGGGAGCTGTTTTTT. Translation gives CASSQGSGELFF.

The CDR3 DNA is TGCGCCAGCAGTCAAGGGCCCAGGGTGGTAAAGCGCCCCCAAGAGACCCAGTACTTC. It codes for CASSQGPRVVKRPQETQYF. The chain is built from TRBV23-1 and TRBJ2-5; D perhaps matches TRBD1 (5 bases). TRBV23-1 is noted as an ORF with a role that remains uncertain. Between the trimmed V and J ends, which lost 2 bases and 1 base, there was a span of 23 bases. The CDR3 runs to 19 residues.

The chain links TRBV30 to TRBJ1-6; no firm D call. The germline gives CDR1 GTSNPN, CDR2 SVGIG (reference sequence). V was clipped by 2 bases and J by 5 bases, with 13 bases between them. The CDR3 sequence is 15 residues long. CDR3 DNA sequence: TGTGCCTGGAGTCCCCCGGGCGGGGATAATTCACCCCTCCACTTT. It is translated as CAWSPPGGDNSPLHF. The full variable domain, its missing parts supplied by reference TRBV30 and TRBJ1-6, is SQTIHQWPATLVQPVGSPLSLECTVEGTSNPNLYWYRQAAGRGLQLLFYSVGIGQISSEVPQNLSASRPQDRQFILSSKKLLLSDSGFYLCAWSPPGGDNSPLHFGNGTRLTVT.

The rearrangement uses TRBV7-8 and TRBJ2-3, with 7 bases lining up with TRBD2. The CDR3 has 17 residues. V was pared by 1 base and J by 1 base, with 8 bases of the junction left unmatched. Looked up from germline, CDR1 is SGHVS and CDR2 is FQNEAQ. The CDR3, as DNA: TGTGCCAGCAGCTTAGTTCGACTAGCTTTGGGCACAGATACGCAGTATTTT. This translates into CASSLVRLALGTDTQYF.

The rearrangement links TRBV5-1 to TRBJ2-2; 8 bases align to TRBD1. This CDR3 comprises 15 residues. The J segment lost 3 bases and the V segment lost 3 bases, leaving 4 bases of the junction unmatched. From germline, CDR1 is SGHRS and CDR2 YFSETQ. CDR3 nucleotide sequence: TGCGCCAGCAGCTCAGGGGGCAGGGACACCGGGGAGCTGTTTTTT. Translation: CASSSGGRDTGELFF.

Of note for this clone: At one boundary the junction diverges from the germline segment, which might be a read error. The chain is built from TRBV5-1 and TRBJ1-2; D not certain. CDR1 SGHRS and CDR2 YFSETQ come from the germline V gene. CDR3 length: 15 residues. The CDR3: CASSLGPRANYGYAF. DNA for the CDR3: TGCGCCAGCAGCTTGGGACCGAGGGCTAACTATGGCTACGCCTTC.

CDR3 region: CASSRGLAGGLLYNEQFF. DNA of the CDR3: TGTGCCAGCAGCCGAGGACTAGCGGGAGGCCTCCTCTACAATGAGCAGTTCTTC. The genes are TRBV13 and TRBJ2-1; 14 bases align to TRBD2. The CDR3 has 18 amino acids. Germline V gene lookup returns CDR1 PRHDT and CDR2 FYEKMQ (reference sequence). The V segment lost 5 bases and the J segment 3 bases; nucleotides outside the gene matches: 9.

This chain connects TRBV7-9 to TRBJ1-1, with D maybe TRBD1 (5 bases). The CDR3 has 15 amino acids. From germline, CDR1 is SEHNR and CDR2 FQNEAQ (reference sequence). Trimming stripped 4 bases from V and 4 bases from J, with 16 bases between. The CDR3 here is CASSSKNQGFTEAFF. The CDR3 region has the DNA TGTGCCAGCAGCTCCAAAAACCAGGGATTCACTGAAGCTTTCTTT.

J is TRBJ2-2 and V is TRBV7-3; possible D gene TRBD1, 6 bases. The V end was cut by 5 bases, the J end by 6 bases, with 13 bases between. The germline V gene encodes CDR1 SGHTA and CDR2 FQGTGA. The CDR3 loop spans 14 amino acids. The CDR3 DNA sequence: TGTGCCAGCAGCCGGGACATGGGTCCCGGGGAGCTGTTTTTT. This encodes CASSRDMGPGELFF.

The chain couples TRBV25-1 to TRBJ2-1; weak D call: TRBD1 (5 bases). This CDR3 region has 12 residues. Trimming removed 6 bases at V and 10 bases at J, with 13 bases between. CDR1 MGHDK and CDR2 SYGVNS come from the germline V gene. CDR3 bases: TGTGCCAGCAGGACAGCGCCCCACGAGCAGTTCTTC. This gives the protein CASRTAPHEQFF.

This clone was seen only once. The gene calls are TRBV6-6 and TRBJ2-1, with a possible D match to TRBD1 (5 bases). With 5 bases removed from V and 7 bases from J, the gap between germline ends came to 6 bases. Germline loops: CDR1 MNHNY, CDR2 SVGAGI (reference sequence). CDR3 size: 11 residues. CDR3 region: CASSDSNEQFF. DNA of the CDR3: TGTGCCAGCAGTGACAGTAATGAGCAGTTCTTC.

The chain carries TRBV28 and TRBJ2-7, with 8 nucleotides matching TRBD2. In germline, CDR1 is MDHEN, CDR2 SYDVKM. V lost 8 bases to trimming and J lost 0 bases; unmatched junction nucleotides: 9. The CDR3 extends over 15 amino acids. The CDR3 DNA follows: TGTGCCAGCGTCCTTTCTAGCGGGTACTCCTACGAGCAGTACTTC. This sequence encodes CASVLSSGYSYEQYF.

J is TRBJ2-3 and V is TRBV5-1, with TRBD2 matching over 10 bases. The V gene's germline CDR1 is SGHRS and CDR2 YFSETQ. J was trimmed by 1 base and V by 4 bases; bases with no gene match: 6. The length of the CDR3 is 16 residues. The CDR3, as DNA: TGCGCCAGCAGCACAAGACTAGCGGGCGGCACAGATACGCAGTATTTT. Protein: CASSTRLAGGTDTQYF. Full variable domain (rest looked up from reference TRBV5-1 and TRBJ2-3): KAGVTQTPRYLIKTRGQQVTLSCSPISGHRSVSWYQQTPGQGLQFLFEYFSETQRNKGNFPGRFSGRQFSNSRSEMNVSTLELGDSALYLCASSTRLAGGTDTQYFGPGTRLTVL.

This chain uses TRBV28 with TRBJ1-4; 10 nucleotides match TRBD1. The CDR3 is 15 residues long. Germline V gives CDR1 MDHEN, CDR2 SYDVKM. With V trimmed by 5 bases and J by 7 bases, 7 bases remained unmatched. The chain's CDR3 is CASSPQTGGGEKLFF. In DNA form, the CDR3 reads TGTGCCAGCAGTCCGCAGACAGGGGGCGGTGAAAAACTGTTTTTT.

The genes are TRBV5-1 and TRBJ1-2, with 9 positions matching TRBD1. V lost 4 bases and J lost 4; bases outside the gene matches: 2. Per germline, CDR1 SGHRS and CDR2 YFSETQ. The CDR3 has 13 amino acids. The CDR3 sequence: CASSQDRGYGYTF. CDR3 DNA sequence: TGCGCCAGCAGCCAGGACAGGGGCTATGGCTACACCTTC.

The chain joins TRBV10-3 to TRBJ1-1, with D maybe TRBD1 (5 bases). V gave up 10 bases and J gave up 5 bases, with 17 bases separating them. The CDR3 is 13 residues long. The V gene's germline CDR1 is ENHRY and CDR2 SYGVKD. Here the CDR3 reads CASSLRGGTEAFF. Here the CDR3 DNA reads TGTGCCAGCAGCCTCCGGGGGGGGACTGAAGCTTTCTTT.

J is TRBJ1-2 and V is TRBV6-6; D possibly corresponds to TRBD1 (5 bases). The V gene's germline CDR1 is MNHNY and CDR2 SVGAGI (reference sequence). CDR3 length: 14 amino acids. Trimming removed 2 bases at V and 7 bases at J, with 14 bases between. The CDR3 region is CASSYQQVSSGYTF. DNA for the CDR3: TGTGCCAGCAGTTACCAACAGGTTAGCTCTGGCTACACCTTC.

V gene TRBV5-4 combines with J gene TRBJ2-5; D may be TRBD1 (5 bases). This CDR3 has 15 residues. Germline CDR1 and CDR2: SGHNT and YYREEE (reference sequence). Trimming stripped 1 base from V and 3 bases from J, with 13 bases between. The chain's CDR3 is CASSLLPGMEETQYF. For the CDR3, the DNA is TGTGCCAGCAGCTTGTTGCCAGGGATGGAAGAGACCCAGTACTTC. The whole variable domain, filled in from reference TRBV5-4 and TRBJ2-5, reads ETGVTQSPTHLIKTRGQQVTLRCSSQSGHNTVSWYQQALGQGPQFIFQYYREEENGRGNFPPRFSGLQFPNYSSELNVNALELDDSALYLCASSLLPGMEETQYFGPGTRLLVL.

The chain carries TRBV6-1 and TRBJ2-7; possibly TRBD2 for D (5 bases). The germline V gene has CDR1 MNHNS and CDR2 SASEGT. The CDR3 extends over 13 amino acids. Trimming pared 4 bases from V and 3 bases from J, leaving 10 bases between. CDR3 sequence (DNA): TGTGCCAGCAGTGTACCCGGGGACTACGAGCAGTACTTC. Protein sequence: CASSVPGDYEQYF.

The chain carries TRBV18 and TRBJ2-1; 14 bases align to TRBD2. This CDR3 region has 15 residues. CDR1 is KGHSH, CDR2 LQKENI, per germline. V shed 2 bases and J 9 bases; nucleotides not matched to a gene: 3. CDR3 DNA sequence: TGTGCCAGCTCACCAGCGGGACTAGCGGGAGTTGAGCAGTTCTTC. Translated: CASSPAGLAGVEQFF.

The gene calls are TRBV19 and TRBJ2-7; 9 bases align to TRBD1. The CDR3 extends over 16 amino acids. CDR1 is LNHDA, CDR2 SQIVND, per germline (reference sequence). V lost 5 bases and J lost 2; bases outside the gene matches: 10. The CDR3 DNA sequence: TGTGCCAGTAGTTTAAGACCGGGACAGGGTCCCTACGAGCAGTACTTC. This codes for CASSLRPGQGPYEQYF.

This chain links TRBV4-2 with TRBJ2-3, with TRBD2 as a possible D gene (6 bases). Trimming shortened V by 0 bases and J by 1 base, and 11 bases separated the two germline ends. The CDR3 contains 16 residues. Germline V gives CDR1 LGHNA, CDR2 YNFKEQ. The CDR3 region has the DNA TGTGCCAGCAGCCAAGATCCGGGAGACGGCACAGATACGCAGTATTTT. Its protein is CASSQDPGDGTDTQYF.